The present entry profiles one T cell receptor (beta chain) with its context. Antigen unknown. The CDR3 is made up of 18 amino acids. The V segment lost 0 bases and the J segment 1 base; nucleotides outside the gene matches: 7. The germline gives CDR1 SGHAT, CDR2 FQNNGV. The second PCR ran about 7 to 12 cycles with a sample-barcoded 5' primer and J-beta primers. TCRdb re-analysed the 5' RACE reads in MiXCR, keeping a single row per CDR3 protein. The data contain some 1,500,000 distinct CDR3 sequences, less than 45% of them singletons. In terms of origin and age, donors were healthy Caucasian individuals from Russia aged 6 to 90. Every donor gave roughly 9.2 milliliters of peripheral blood. This sample was included in a study of blood T cells in healthy people across ages. Overall study findings and caveats: Long-lived donors exceeded aged donors in naive CD4+ cells and diversity. The recorded TCR beta diversity per million T cells decreased in a roughly linear manner with age.

The clonotype was recovered from a woman aged 18-35 years in good health. This chain connects TRBV11-2 to TRBJ2-3; 10 positions match TRBD1. Sequencing was performed on blood. CDR3 sequence reads: CASSLETGGRLGTDTQYF. In nucleotides, the CDR3 is TGTGCCAGCAGCTTAGAGACAGGGGGCCGATTGGGCACAGATACGCAGTATTTT.